The clone carrying this T cell receptor beta chain was detected a few times. These data belong to a study of spatial heterogeneity in lung cancer. Time point denoted: sample taken at primary tumor resection. The study sequenced unsorted whole RNA from tumor, nontumor lung or frozen PBMC. Samples came from roughly 70 TRACERx patients with untreated early-stage lung cancer. CDR1 and CDR2 from the germline V gene are MNHEY and SVGAGI. The CDR3 is 15 amino acids. Unmatched junction bases numbered 11, after V lost 6 bases and J lost 4 bases. TCR cDNA molecules were tagged individually, and each one carried a unique molecular identifier. TCRdb re-called the 5' RACE reads with MiXCR, one entry per CDR3 protein. The profile shows under 75,000 distinct CDR3 sequences, around 8.4% of them singletons.

The chain couples TRBV6-5 to TRBJ2-5; 7 nucleotides line up with TRBD1. The TCR was taken from a female donor with early-stage non-small cell lung cancer. Sequenced here: PBMCs, sampled at surgery. DNA of the CDR3: TGTGCCAGCAGGGCTAGCCGGGACAGTATAGAGACCCAGTACTTC. This sequence encodes CASRASRDSIETQYF.